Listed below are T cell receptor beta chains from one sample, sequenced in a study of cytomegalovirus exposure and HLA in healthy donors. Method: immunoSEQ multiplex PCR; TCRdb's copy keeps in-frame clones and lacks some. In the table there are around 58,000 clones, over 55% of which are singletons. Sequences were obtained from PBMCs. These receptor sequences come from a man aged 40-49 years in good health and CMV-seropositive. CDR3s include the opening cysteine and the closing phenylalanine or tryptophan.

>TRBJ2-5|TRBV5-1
CASSLGPTGTQYF
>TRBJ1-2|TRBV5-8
CASSLFVGGPNYGYTF
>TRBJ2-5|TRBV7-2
CASSSGGPADQYF
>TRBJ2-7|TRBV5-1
CASSLGSGAYEQYF
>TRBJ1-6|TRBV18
CASSQSNNSPLHF
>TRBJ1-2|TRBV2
CASKSSREANYGYTF
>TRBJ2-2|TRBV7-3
CASSAQGQGPAGELFF
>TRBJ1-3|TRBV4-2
CASSQLRQGSGNTIYF
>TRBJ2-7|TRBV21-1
CASSMARQGIDEQYF
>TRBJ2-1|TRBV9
CASSVGGGGYYNEQFF
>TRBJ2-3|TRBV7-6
CASSFGLEVTDTQYF
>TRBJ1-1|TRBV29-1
CSVAQGTGTEAFF
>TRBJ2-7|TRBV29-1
CSVEGGVEQYF
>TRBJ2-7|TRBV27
CASKERGALGEQYF
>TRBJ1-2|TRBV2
CASSEDAANYGYTF
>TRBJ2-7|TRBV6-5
CASSFDPKPGEQYF
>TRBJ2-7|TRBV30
CAWSLYGTGRNEQYF
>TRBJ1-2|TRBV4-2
CASSQTGGDYGYTF
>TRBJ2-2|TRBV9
CASSVDGGAYDTGELFF
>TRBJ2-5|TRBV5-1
CASSPTGTSEETQYF
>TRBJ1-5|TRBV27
CASSRQVNQPQHF
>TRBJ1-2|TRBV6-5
CASSLQGPYGYTF